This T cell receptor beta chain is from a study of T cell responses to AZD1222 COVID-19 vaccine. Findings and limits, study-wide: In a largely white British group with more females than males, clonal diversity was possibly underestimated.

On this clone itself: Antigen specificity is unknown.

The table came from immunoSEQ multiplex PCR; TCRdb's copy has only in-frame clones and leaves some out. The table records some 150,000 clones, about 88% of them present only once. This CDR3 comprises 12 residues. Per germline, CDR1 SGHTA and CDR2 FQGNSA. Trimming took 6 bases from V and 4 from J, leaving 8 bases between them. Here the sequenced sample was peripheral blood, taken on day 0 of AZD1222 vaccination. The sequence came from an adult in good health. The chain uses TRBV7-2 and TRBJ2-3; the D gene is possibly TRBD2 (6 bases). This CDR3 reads CASRRGADTQYF. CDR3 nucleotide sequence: TGTGCCAGCAGGCGGGGCGCAGATACGCAGTATTTT.